Below are 3 T cell receptor beta chains sequenced from a single sample in a study of PD-L1 blockade in urothelial cancer. Specified time point: pretreatment peripheral blood. Data came from immunoSEQ multiplex PCR; TCRdb stores just in-frame clones and leaves some out. The table includes about 85,000 clones, about 85% detected once. The source material was PBMCs, sampled around atezolizumab (anti-PD-L1) treatment. All receptors derive from a man between 60 and 75 years old with urothelial cancer.

V gene TRBV5-4 combines with J gene TRBJ2-5; 9 nucleotides align to TRBD2. V dropped 4 bases and J dropped 4; count of bases not matched to a gene: 5. There are 14 residues in the CDR3. Germline CDR1 SGHNT, CDR2 YYREEE (reference sequence). CDR3 amino acids: CASSTRTSAETQYF. CDR3 DNA: TGTGCCAGCAGCACCAGGACTAGCGCAGAGACCCAGTACTTC.

The chain carries TRBV4-2 and TRBJ1-3; D remains unclear. This CDR3 region has 14 residues. Trimming removed 5 bases from V and 0 bases from J, with 8 bases in between. Germline V lookup: CDR1 LGHNA, CDR2 YNFKEQ. The CDR3 DNA reads TGTGCCAGCAGCTTGGGCGACTCTGGAAACACCATATATTTT. Translation gives CASSLGDSGNTIYF.

This clone was picked up a small number of times. J is TRBJ2-5 and V is TRBV11-3; TRBD2 is a possible D gene (6 bases). CDR1 is SGHNT and CDR2 is YENEEA in the germline V gene. The CDR3 covers 14 residues. Trimming shortened V by 5 bases and J by 2 bases, and 12 bases separated the two germline ends. CDR3 loop: CASSPISGQETQYF. In nucleotides, the CDR3 is TGTGCCAGCAGCCCAATTAGCGGTCAAGAGACCCAGTACTTC.